This TCR beta chain came from a study of blood T cell repertoires in COVID-19. In the study overall: Acute and convalescent COVID-19 specimens originated in the United States, Italy and Spain. T cells, B-cell-depleted T cells, or PBMCs supplied cDNA or gDNA.

CDR1 is KGHSH and CDR2 is LQKENI in the germline V gene. The CDR3 consists of 12 residues. The V end lost 6 bases, the J end lost 3 bases, and 9 bases lay between the germline ends. In the authors' workflow: Estimation of nucleated cell counts was performed using reference gene primer amplification. The protocol was immunoSEQ multiplex PCR, while the TCRdb copy is restricted to in-frame clones and leaves out a portion. V and J calls and clone size come straight from that table; D and trimming were deduced from the DNA. This sample has about 150,000 clones, with 83% found just once. In Seattle, patients joined the study during active infection and were tracked longitudinally.

The clonotype originates from a woman aged 55-69 years with COVID-19, enrolled during active disease. This chain joins TRBV18 and TRBJ2-7; D might be TRBD1 (6 bases). The specimen sequenced was peripheral blood. CDR3 region: CASSTGLYEQYV. The CDR3 region has the DNA TGTGCCAGCTCGACAGGTCTCTACGAGCAGTACGTC.